This T cell receptor beta chain was retrieved from a study of T and B cells in COVID-19 patients. Multiplex PCR with BIOMED2 TRB-A/B primer pools amplified TRB rearrangements. Each CDR3 protein gets one entry after TCRdb re-called the multiplex PCR reads with MiXCR. The repertoire holds about 21,000 distinct CDR3 sequences, with about 30% as singletons. With regard to this clonotype: A read error may explain this, as a much larger clone is one base away.

The CDR3 runs 13 residues. CDR1 and CDR2 from the germline V gene are LNHNV and YYDKDF (reference sequence). Trimming took 8 bases from V and 6 from J; bases not matched to a gene: 7. Blood genomic DNA input for TRB amplification was roughly 220-500 ng. The sample was blood. The receptor's source is a human donor who had recovered from COVID-19. The rearrangement uses TRBV15 and TRBJ1-2; 9 positions match TRBD1. The CDR3 region has the DNA TGTGCCACCTGCAAGGACAGGGGAGATGGCTACACCTTC. Translated, it gives CATCKDRGDGYTF.